This TCR beta chain appears in the sequencing data of a study of blood T cell repertoires in COVID-19. Overall study context: Specimens from acute and convalescent COVID-19 originated in the United States, Italy and Spain. The analysed material was cDNA or gDNA that came from T cells, B-cell-depleted T cells, or PBMCs.

In the original workflow: Amplification with reference gene primers provided the estimates of nucleated cell counts. Clones were sequenced by immunoSEQ multiplex PCR, and TCRdb holds only the in-frame ones, with some missing. V, J and clone size derive from that table, while D and trimming were established from the DNA sequence. The sample shows 130,000 to 150,000 clones, around nine tenths of them seen only once. CDR3 length equals 14 residues. CDR1 is LNHDA, CDR2 SQIVND, per germline (reference sequence). V was trimmed by 3 bases and J by 8 bases, leaving 16 bases between them. This chain joins TRBV19 and TRBJ1-2, with D possibly matching TRBD1 (5 bases). The specimen sequenced was peripheral blood. This TCR derives from a woman in her thirties or forties with acute or convalescent COVID-19. In nucleotides, the CDR3 is TGTGCCAGTAGTATCAAAGGGGCTATCGTCGGCTACACCTTC. It yields the protein CASSIKGAIVGYTF.